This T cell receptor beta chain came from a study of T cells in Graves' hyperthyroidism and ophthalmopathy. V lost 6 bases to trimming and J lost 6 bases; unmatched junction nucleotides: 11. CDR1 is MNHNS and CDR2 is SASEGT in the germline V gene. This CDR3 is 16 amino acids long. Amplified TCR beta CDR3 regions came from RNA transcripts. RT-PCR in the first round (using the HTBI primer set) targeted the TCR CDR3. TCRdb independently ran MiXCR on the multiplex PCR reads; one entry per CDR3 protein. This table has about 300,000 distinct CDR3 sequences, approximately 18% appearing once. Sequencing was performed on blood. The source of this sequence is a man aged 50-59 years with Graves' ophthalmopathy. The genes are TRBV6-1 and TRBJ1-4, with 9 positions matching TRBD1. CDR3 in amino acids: CASSRTGGGTHEKLFF. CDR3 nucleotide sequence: TGTGCCAGCAGCCGTACAGGGGGCGGGACGCATGAAAAACTGTTTTTT.